This TCR beta chain stems from a study of graft-versus-host responses after intestinal transplantation listed by TCRdb under 2021. Concerning the study at large: The transplants that recipients received were multivisceral, liver-intestinal, or isolated intestinal. Every recipient was given anti-thymocyte globulin induction, followed by approximately 3 years of maintenance tacrolimus and steroids. After intestinal transplantation, graft-versus-host and host-versus-graft alloreactive T cell clones were followed in the graft, circulation and bone marrow using bulk TCR-beta CDR3 sequencing. To identify alloreactive clones, pre-transplant mixed lymphocyte reaction products were sequenced and then compared with unstimulated pre-transplant donor and recipient T cells. The cohort enrolled fewer than 25 intestinal transplant recipients including one retransplant, and 3 patients lacking pretransplant specimens were excluded. Donor T cell macrochimerism was defined as a peak of at least 4% donor T cells among recipient peripheral blood mononuclear cells. Instead of going to the commercial service, samples from a few later patients were sequenced in-house on an Illumina MiSeq and processed with MiXCR. Study-wide conclusions, independent of this receptor: Early after transplant, peak levels of circulating GvH clones were associated with declines in HvG clones. GvH clones turned up in recipient bone marrow, with some appearing earlier in ileal mucosa or blood, a pattern consistent with an intestinal mucosal origin. Conclusions were limited by the relatively low number and heterogeneity of intestinal transplant patients. In patients with donor T cell macrochimerism, the allografts had high GvH to HvG T cell clonal ratios.

The germline V gene gives CDR1 as SGHRS and CDR2 as YFSETQ. Including cysteine and phenylalanine, the CDR3 has 17 amino acids. The CDR3 DNA has 51 bases and is translated from base 1. At the junction V is shortened by 3 bases and J by 0 bases; bases outside the gene matches: 9. In the first month after transplant, blood samples were collected up to 4 times, and after that at least monthly when available. Libraries were built with the immunoSEQ multiplex PCR assay. High-throughput TCR-beta CDR3 sequencing of genomic DNA from most patients was performed by Adaptive Biotechnologies. For the original study's pipeline: Adaptive's ImmunoSEQ software was the source of the TCR sequencing data for about 17 patients, while a few other patients were processed with MiXCR and VDJtools. CDR3 nucleotide sequences shared between donor and recipient were removed because their origin could not be assigned. At least 2-fold expansion over unstimulated cells and a minimum CFSE-low frequency of 0.002% (template counts) or 0.001% (read counts) were required for clones to be classified as alloreactive. Clones were considered mappable if detected in sequenced pre-transplant spleen, lymph node, or MLR CFSE-low populations of the donor or recipient. Cumulative frequency of alloreactive clones was calculated as a percentage of all sequences weighted by copy number. Not all clones reach the TCRdb copy of this immuneACCESS table, which keeps in-frame sequences only. Checked studies attribute under half of the gap to unresolved V genes and leave the rest unexplained. V, J and clone size were drawn from that table, and D and trimming were deduced from the DNA. The sample table lists roughly 40,000 clones, roughly 89% of them with a count of one. The ten largest clones add up to 2% to 2.5% of the sample.

A word on this clone: Its antigen remains unidentified. No base quality information exists; no much larger clone differs at one position.

The sample in question was PBMCs, obtained around 320 days after intestinal transplant. The chain uses TRBV5-1 and TRBJ2-3; TRBD2 aligns with 8 central bases. The origin of this receptor is a human patient who received an intestinal transplant, so some T cells may come from the graft donor. The CDR3 reads CASSSSTSGPSTDTQYF. The nucleotide sequence reads TGCGCCAGCAGCTCTTCTACTAGCGGACCAAGCACAGATACGCAGTATTTT.